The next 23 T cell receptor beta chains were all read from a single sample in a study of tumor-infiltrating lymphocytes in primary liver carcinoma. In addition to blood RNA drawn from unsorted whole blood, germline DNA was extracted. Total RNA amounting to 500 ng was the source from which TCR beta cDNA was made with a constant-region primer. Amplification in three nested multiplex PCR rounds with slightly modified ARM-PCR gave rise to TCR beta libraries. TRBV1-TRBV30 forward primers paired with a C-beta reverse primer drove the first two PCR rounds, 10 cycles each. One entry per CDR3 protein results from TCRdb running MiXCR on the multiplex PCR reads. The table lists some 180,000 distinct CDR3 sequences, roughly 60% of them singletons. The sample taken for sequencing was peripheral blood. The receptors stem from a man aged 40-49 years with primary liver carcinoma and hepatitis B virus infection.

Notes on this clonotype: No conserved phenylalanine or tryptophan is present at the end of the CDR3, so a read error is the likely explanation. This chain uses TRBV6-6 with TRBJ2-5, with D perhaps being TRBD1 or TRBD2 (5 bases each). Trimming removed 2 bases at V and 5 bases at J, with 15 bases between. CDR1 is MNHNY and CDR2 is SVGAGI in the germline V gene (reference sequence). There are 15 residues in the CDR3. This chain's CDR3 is CASSYLAGRDETQYL. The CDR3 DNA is TGTGCCAGCAGTTACCTAGCAGGGAGAGACGAGACCCAGTACCTC.

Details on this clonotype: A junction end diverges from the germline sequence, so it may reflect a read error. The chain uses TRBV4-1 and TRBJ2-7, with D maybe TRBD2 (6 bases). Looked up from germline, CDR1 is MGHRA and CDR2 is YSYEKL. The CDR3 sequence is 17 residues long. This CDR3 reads CASSQDFGLASSYERYF. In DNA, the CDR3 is TGCGCCAGCAGCCAAGACTTCGGGCTAGCGTCCTCCTACGAGCGGTACTTC.

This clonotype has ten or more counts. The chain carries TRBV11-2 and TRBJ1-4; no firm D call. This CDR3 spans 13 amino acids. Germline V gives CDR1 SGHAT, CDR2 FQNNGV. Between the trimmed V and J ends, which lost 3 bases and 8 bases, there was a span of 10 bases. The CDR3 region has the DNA TGTGCCAGCAGCTTCCCCGGGGTAGAAAAACTGTTTTTT. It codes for CASSFPGVEKLFF. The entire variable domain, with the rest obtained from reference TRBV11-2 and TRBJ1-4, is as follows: EAGVAQSPRYKIIEKRQSVAFWCNPISGHATLYWYQQILGQGPKLLIQFQNNGVVDDSQLPKDRFSAERLKGVDSTLKIQPAKLEDSAVYLCASSFPGVEKLFFGSGTQLSVL.

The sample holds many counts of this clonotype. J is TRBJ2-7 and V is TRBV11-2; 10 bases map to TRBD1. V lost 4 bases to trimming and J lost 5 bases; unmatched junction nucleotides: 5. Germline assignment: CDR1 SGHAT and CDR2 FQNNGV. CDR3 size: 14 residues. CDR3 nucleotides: TGTGCCAGCAGCTCCCGGGACAGGGGCAACGAGCAGTACTTC. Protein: CASSSRDRGNEQYF.

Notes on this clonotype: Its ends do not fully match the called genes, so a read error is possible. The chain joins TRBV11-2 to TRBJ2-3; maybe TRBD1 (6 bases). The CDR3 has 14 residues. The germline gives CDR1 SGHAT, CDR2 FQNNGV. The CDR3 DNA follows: TGTGACAGCAGCCTGTACAGGGTTACAGATACGCAGTATTTT. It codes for CDSSLYRVTDTQYF.

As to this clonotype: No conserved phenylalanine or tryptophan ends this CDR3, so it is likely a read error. The CDR3 coding sequence is TGTGCCACCAGCTTAATGAGGGGCCGGGGGGAGCTGTTTCTT. Amino acid sequence: CATSLMRGRGELFL. The chain has TRBV11-2 and TRBJ2-2; D may be TRBD1 or TRBD2 (5 bases each). The CDR3 runs to 14 residues. Per germline, CDR1 SGHAT and CDR2 FQNNGV.

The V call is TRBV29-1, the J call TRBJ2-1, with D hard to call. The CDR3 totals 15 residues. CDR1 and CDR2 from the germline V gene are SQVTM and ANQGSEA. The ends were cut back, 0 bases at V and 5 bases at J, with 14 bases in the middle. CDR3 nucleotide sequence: TGCAGCGTTGAAGATCACGTAGGGTACGACAATGAGCAGTTCTTC. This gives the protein CSVEDHVGYDNEQFF.

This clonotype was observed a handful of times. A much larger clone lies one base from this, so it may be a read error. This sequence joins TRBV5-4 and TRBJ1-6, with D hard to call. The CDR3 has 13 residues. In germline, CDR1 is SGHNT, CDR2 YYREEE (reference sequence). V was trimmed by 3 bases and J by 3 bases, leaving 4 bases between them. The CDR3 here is CASSSNYNSPLHF. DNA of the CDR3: TGTGCCAGCAGCTCCAACTATAATTCACCCCTCCACTTT.

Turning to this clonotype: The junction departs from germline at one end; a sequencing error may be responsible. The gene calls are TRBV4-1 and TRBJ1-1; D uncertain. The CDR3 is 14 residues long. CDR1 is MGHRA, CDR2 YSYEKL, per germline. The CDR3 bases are TGCGCCGGCAGCCAACGAGGTGTGAACACTGAAGCTTTCTTT. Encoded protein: CAGSQRGVNTEAFF.

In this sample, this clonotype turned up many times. In nucleotides, the CDR3 is TGTGCCAGCAGCTTCGACCGGAACACCGGGGAGCTGTTTTTT. Amino acid sequence: CASSFDRNTGELFF. This chain joins TRBV11-3 and TRBJ2-2, with D hard to call. Per germline, CDR1 SGHNT and CDR2 YENEEA. This CDR3 spans 14 amino acids. Trimming removed 3 bases at V and 1 base at J, with 6 bases between.

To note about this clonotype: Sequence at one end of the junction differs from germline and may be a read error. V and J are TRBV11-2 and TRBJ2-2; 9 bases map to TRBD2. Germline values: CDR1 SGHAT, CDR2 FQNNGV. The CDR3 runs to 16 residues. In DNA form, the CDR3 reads TGTCCCAGCAGCTTAGTGGCGCTAGCGGGAACCGTGGAGTTGTTTTTT. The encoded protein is CPSSLVALAGTVELFF.

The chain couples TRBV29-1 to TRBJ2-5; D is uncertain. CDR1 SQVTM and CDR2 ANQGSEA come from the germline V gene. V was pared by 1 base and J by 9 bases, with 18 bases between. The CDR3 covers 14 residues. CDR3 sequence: CSVEGGSLQASQYF. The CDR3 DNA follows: TGCAGCGTTGAAGGCGGCTCCCTTCAGGCCTCCCAGTACTTC.

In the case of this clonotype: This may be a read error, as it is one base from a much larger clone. For the CDR3, the DNA is TGCAGCGTTGTCGGCAGACCGAACACCGGGGAGCTGTTATTT. This codes for CSVVGRPNTGELLF. The chain employs TRBV29-1 and TRBJ2-2; the D gene is possibly TRBD2 (5 bases). Germline assignment: CDR1 SQVTM and CDR2 ANQGSEA. The CDR3 totals 14 residues.

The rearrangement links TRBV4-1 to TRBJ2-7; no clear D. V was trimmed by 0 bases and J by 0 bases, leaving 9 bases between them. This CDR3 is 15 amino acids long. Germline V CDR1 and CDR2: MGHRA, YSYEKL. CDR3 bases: TGCGCCAGCAGCCAAGAGTACAGAATCTCCTACGAGCAGTACTTC. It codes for CASSQEYRISYEQYF.

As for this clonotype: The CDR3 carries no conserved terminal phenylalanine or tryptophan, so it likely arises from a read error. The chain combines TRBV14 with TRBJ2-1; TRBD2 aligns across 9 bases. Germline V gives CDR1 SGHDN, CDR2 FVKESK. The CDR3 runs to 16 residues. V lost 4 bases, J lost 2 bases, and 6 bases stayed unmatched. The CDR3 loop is CASSLLTSGTYNEQFL. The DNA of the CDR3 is TGTGCCAGCAGCCTCTTGACTAGCGGAACCTACAATGAGCAGTTCCTC.

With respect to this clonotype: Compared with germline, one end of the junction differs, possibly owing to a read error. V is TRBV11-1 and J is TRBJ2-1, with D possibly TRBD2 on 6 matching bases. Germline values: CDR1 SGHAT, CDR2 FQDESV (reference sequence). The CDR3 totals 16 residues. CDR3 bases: TGTGCTAGCAGCCCTAGCGAGCCTAGCTCCTACAATGAGCAGTTCTTC. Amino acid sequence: CASSPSEPSSYNEQFF.

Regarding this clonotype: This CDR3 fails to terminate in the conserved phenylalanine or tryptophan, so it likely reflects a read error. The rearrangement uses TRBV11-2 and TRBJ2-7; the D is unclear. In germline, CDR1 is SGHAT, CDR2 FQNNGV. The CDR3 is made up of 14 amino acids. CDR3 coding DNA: TGTGCCAGCAGTTTAGCCGACGGAGCATACGAGCAGTACTAC. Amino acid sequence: CASSLADGAYEQYY.

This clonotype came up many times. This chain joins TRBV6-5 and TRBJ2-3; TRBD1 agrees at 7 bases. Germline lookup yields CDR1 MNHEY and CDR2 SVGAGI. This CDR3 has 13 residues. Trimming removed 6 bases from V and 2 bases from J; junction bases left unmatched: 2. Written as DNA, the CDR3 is TGTGCCAGCAGACAGGGGTTCACAGATACGCAGTATTTT. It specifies CASRQGFTDTQYF.

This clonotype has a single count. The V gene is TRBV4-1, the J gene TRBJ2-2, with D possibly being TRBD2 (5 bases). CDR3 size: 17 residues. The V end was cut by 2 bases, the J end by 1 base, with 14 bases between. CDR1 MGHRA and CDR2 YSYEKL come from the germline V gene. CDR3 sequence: CASSQPRETLNTGELFF. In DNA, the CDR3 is TGCGCCAGCAGCCAACCTAGGGAGACACTGAACACCGGGGAGCTGTTTTTT.

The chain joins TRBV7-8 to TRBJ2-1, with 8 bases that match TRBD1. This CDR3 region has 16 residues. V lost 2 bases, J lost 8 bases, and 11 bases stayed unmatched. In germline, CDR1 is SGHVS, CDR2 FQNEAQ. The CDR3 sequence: CASSLSLPGGPDEQFF. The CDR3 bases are TGTGCCAGCAGCTTATCGTTGCCAGGGGGCCCCGATGAGCAGTTCTTC.

CDR3 loop: CASSLGLAGHDTQYF. The CDR3 nucleotides are TGTGCCAGCAGCTTAGGACTAGCGGGACATGATACGCAGTATTTT. This chain links TRBV11-2 with TRBJ2-3, with 11 bases lining up with TRBD2. The germline gives CDR1 SGHAT, CDR2 FQNNGV. V lost 1 base to trimming and J lost 6 bases; unmatched junction nucleotides: 3. The CDR3 is made up of 15 amino acids.

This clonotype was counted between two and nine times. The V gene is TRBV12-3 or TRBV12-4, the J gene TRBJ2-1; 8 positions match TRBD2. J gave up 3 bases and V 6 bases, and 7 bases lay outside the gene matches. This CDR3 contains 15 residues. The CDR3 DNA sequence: TGTGCCAGCAGCTCCGGGACTAGTCGCTACAATGAGCAGTTCTTC. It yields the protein CASSSGTSRYNEQFF.

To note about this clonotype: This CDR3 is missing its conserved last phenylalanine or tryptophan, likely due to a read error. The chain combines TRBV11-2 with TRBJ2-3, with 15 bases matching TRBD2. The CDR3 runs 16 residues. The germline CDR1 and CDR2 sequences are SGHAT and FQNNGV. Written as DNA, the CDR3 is TGTGTCAGCAGGCAGGGACTAGCGGGAGGTATCGATACGCAGTATTCT. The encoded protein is CVSRQGLAGGIDTQYS.